Sequencing of this TCR beta chain was carried out in a study of blood T cell repertoires in COVID-19. Germline-derived CDR1 and CDR2 are KGHDR and SFDVKD. V was clipped by 4 bases and J by 12 bases, with 14 bases between them. The CDR3 covers 12 residues. Data came from immunoSEQ multiplex PCR; TCRdb stores just in-frame clones and leaves some out. The table includes 65,000 to 85,000 clones, 60% to 85% detected once. This TCR derives from a woman of 80 years or more with active or convalescent COVID-19. The sequencing input was peripheral blood. The chain couples TRBV24-1 to TRBJ1-1, with D perhaps matching TRBD1 (6 bases). The CDR3 sequence: CATSDPRQAPFF. The CDR3 bases are TGTGCCACCAGTGACCCCCGACAGGCTCCTTTCTTT.